The clone carrying this T cell receptor (beta chain) showed up just once. The antigen is not known. This sample was taken from a study of vaccination effects on CD4 cells after COVID-19. Study as a whole: Post-vaccine samples followed the second dose by a median of 72 days. Study findings and constraints: There was only 1 of 255 vaccine-induced clones in healthy vaccinees that cross-reacted with common cold coronaviruses.

Antigen-specific CD4+ T cells expanded by the ViraFEST assay with viral peptide pools were then sequenced. Following an approximately ten-day culture, CD4+ T cells were purified. Two-dose vaccination with either BNT162b2 or mRNA-1273 was given to the participants. The culture medium for 2 million or so PBMC per well included approximately 10 IU/ml IL-2 and about 9.1 ug/ml peptides. Sequenced by immunoSEQ multiplex PCR; TCRdb stores in-frame clones only, minus some. The sample contains around 30,000 clones, 65% to 80% of which appear only once. Trimming removed 2 bases from V and 7 bases from J; junction bases left unmatched: 7. There are 15 residues in the CDR3. Germline values: CDR1 SSHAT, CDR2 FNYEAQ (reference sequence).

The source is a human donor who received a COVID-19 vaccine. This sequence joins TRBV7-7 and TRBJ2-1; 8 bases map to TRBD1. Source: CD4+ T cells from PBMCs cultured with HCoV-NL63 spike peptides, taken after COVID-19 vaccination. CDR3: CASSLQGAEGNEQFF. In nucleotides, the CDR3 is TGTGCCAGCAGCTTACAGGGGGCAGAGGGGAATGAGCAGTTCTTC. The whole variable domain, filled in from reference TRBV7-7 and TRBJ2-1, reads GAGVSQSPRYKVTKRGQDVTLRCDPISSHATLYWYQQALGQGPEFLTYFNYEAQPDKSGLPSDRFSAERPEGSISTLTIQRTEQRDSAMYRCASSLQGAEGNEQFFGPGTRLTVL.